These 2 T cell receptor beta chains originate from one sample sequenced in a study of cytomegalovirus exposure and HLA in healthy donors. The PCR contained 60 Vbeta and 13 Jbeta primers. The protocol was immunoSEQ multiplex PCR, while the TCRdb copy is restricted to in-frame clones and leaves out a portion. The table includes 150,000 to 200,000 clones, approximately 79% detected once. Sequencing input: PBMCs. These receptors were collected from a woman aged 25 to 45 in good health and CMV-seropositive.

V and J are TRBV11-3 and TRBJ2-5; 7 nucleotides agree with TRBD2. Trimming removed 4 bases from V and 4 bases from J; junction bases left unmatched: 0. Per the germline V gene, CDR1 is SGHNT and CDR2 is YENEEA. There are 12 residues in the CDR3. The CDR3 region is CASSWGGETQYF. The CDR3 DNA follows: TGTGCCAGCAGCTGGGGGGGAGAGACCCAGTACTTC.

J is TRBJ2-2 and V is TRBV7-6, with D tentatively TRBD1 (6 bases). V was pared by 3 bases and J by 17 bases, with 19 bases between. CDR1 SGHVS and CDR2 FNYEAQ come from the germline V gene. The CDR3 length is 13 residues. The CDR3 DNA is TGTGCCAGCAGCTTTAGTGAGGACAGAGGCTTATTTTTT. This encodes CASSFSEDRGLFF.